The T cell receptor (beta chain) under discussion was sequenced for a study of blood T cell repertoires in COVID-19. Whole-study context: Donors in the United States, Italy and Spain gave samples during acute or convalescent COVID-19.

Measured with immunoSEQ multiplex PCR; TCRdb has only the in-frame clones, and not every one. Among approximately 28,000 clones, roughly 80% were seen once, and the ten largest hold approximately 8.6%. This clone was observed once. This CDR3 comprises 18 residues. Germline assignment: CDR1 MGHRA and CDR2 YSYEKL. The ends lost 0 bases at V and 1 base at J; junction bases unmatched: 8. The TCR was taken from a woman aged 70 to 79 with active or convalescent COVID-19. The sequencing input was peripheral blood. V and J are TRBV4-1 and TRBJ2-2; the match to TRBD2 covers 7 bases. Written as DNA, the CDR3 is TGCGCCAGCAGCCAAGATCCAGCGGGAAGGGGGAACACCGGGGAGCTGTTTTTT. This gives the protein CASSQDPAGRGNTGELFF.